The clone carrying this T cell receptor (beta chain) turned up a few times. The V and J ends lost 0 bases and 3 bases respectively, with 11 bases between them. Germline V gene data show CDR1 as ENHRY and CDR2 as SYGVKD. This CDR3 is 15 amino acids long. MiXCR, run by TCRdb on the 5' RACE reads, gives a single entry per CDR3 protein. The repertoire holds hundreds of thousands of distinct CDR3 sequences, with about 7.1% as singletons. This sample stems from a study of identical twins. The sample was also linked to a second study, of yellow fever vaccine responses in identical twins.

This clonotype was sampled from a young woman in good health. V and J are TRBV10-3 and TRBJ2-5; D is perhaps TRBD2 (6 bases). The sample consisted of PBMCs. CDR3 nucleotide sequence: TGTGCCATCAGTGAGTCGAGCGGGCAGAAAGAGACCCAGTACTTC. Translated, it gives CAISESSGQKETQYF.